This record covers a single T cell receptor (beta chain). The data derive from a study of cytomegalovirus exposure and HLA in healthy donors. Study background: In terms of ancestry, the Caucasian-associated cluster contained about four fifths of the approximately 430 genotyped donors.

Trimming left V 10 bases short and J 7 bases short, with 22 bases between. The germline V gene has CDR1 MNHEY and CDR2 SVGAGI. The length of the CDR3 is 14 residues. PCR involved 60 Vbeta and 13 Jbeta primers. The protocol was immunoSEQ multiplex PCR, while the TCRdb copy is restricted to in-frame clones and leaves out a portion. The sample gives some 160,000 clones, roughly 80% of which show up once; around 2% is in the top ten. Sample: PBMCs. The V gene is TRBV6-5, the J gene TRBJ1-2; D is unclear. This clonotype was sampled from a man in his fifties in good health and CMV-seropositive. The CDR3 is CATQNPERRSGYTF. The CDR3 nucleotides read TGTGCCACCCAAAATCCCGAGAGGAGGAGTGGCTACACCTTC.